This TCR beta chain is drawn from a study of T cell responses to AZD1222 COVID-19 vaccine. CDR3 length equals 13 residues. Germline V gene sequence: CDR1 MNHEY, CDR2 SMNVEV (reference sequence). V was shortened by 0 bases and J by 7 bases, with 9 bases between the two germline ends. This clone appeared a single time. The antigen is not known. The protocol was immunoSEQ multiplex PCR, while the TCRdb copy is restricted to in-frame clones and leaves out a portion. The sample contains about 64,000 clones, about nine tenths of which appear only once. Findings of the study overall: Possibly, clonal diversity was underestimated; donors were largely white British and included more females.

The sequenced sample was peripheral blood, obtained 28 days after the second dose of the MenACWY control vaccine. The sequence came from an adult who received the MenACWY meningococcal vaccine as a control. J is TRBJ1-1 and V is TRBV27; D gene ambiguous. In DNA form, the CDR3 reads TGTGCCAGCAGTTTATCGTCGTCAGTTGAAGCTTTCTTT. This encodes CASSLSSSVEAFF.